This record concerns one T cell receptor beta chain sequence. Germline V gives CDR1 ENHRY, CDR2 SYGVKD. Trimming took 2 bases from V and 4 from J, leaving 12 bases between them. The CDR3 length is 15 residues. This entry belongs to a study of blood T cell repertoires in COVID-19. Study context: Material from acute and convalescent COVID-19 was sourced from the United States, Italy and Spain.

Original processing notes: Estimation of nucleated cell counts was performed using reference gene primer amplification. Some clones are missing from TCRdb's copy, which holds only in-frame ones; the method was immunoSEQ multiplex PCR. V and J calls and clone size are those listed in that table; D and trimming were worked out from the DNA. Found here are under 200,000 clones, about three quarters of them singletons; the top ten hold 7% to 10%. This chain connects TRBV10-3 to TRBJ2-1; maybe TRBD1 (6 bases). The specimen sequenced was peripheral blood. This sequence was found in a man aged 60 to 75 with acute or convalescent COVID-19. DNA of the CDR3: TGTGCCATCAGTGAGACAGGGAGTTATTACAATGAGCAGTTCTTC. Translating gives CAISETGSYYNEQFF.